What follows are 16 T cell receptor beta chains derived from one specimen sequenced in a study of early stage breast cancer tumors. TCRdb keeps only in-frame clones here, not all; method: immunoSEQ multiplex PCR. The sample includes just over 70,000 clones, under 85% of them seen just once. Sequenced: blood. Source of these receptors: a person in their 60s with breast cancer.

The chain uses TRBV11-2 and TRBJ2-3, with 9 bases that match TRBD2. The CDR3 loop spans 16 amino acids. Per the germline V gene, CDR1 is SGHAT and CDR2 is FQNNGV. Trimming cost V 5 bases and J 1 base; bases outside gene matches: 7. The CDR3 sequence is CASSTRLAVGTDTQYF. The CDR3 DNA follows: TGTGCCAGCAGCACCCGACTAGCGGTCGGCACAGATACGCAGTATTTT. Combining the CDR3 with reference TRBV11-2 and TRBJ2-3 gives the whole variable domain EAGVAQSPRYKIIEKRQSVAFWCNPISGHATLYWYQQILGQGPKLLIQFQNNGVVDDSQLPKDRFSAERLKGVDSTLKIQPAKLEDSAVYLCASSTRLAVGTDTQYFGPGTRLTVL.

J is TRBJ1-2 and V is TRBV19; D gene unclear. The CDR3 totals 12 residues. Germline values: CDR1 LNHDA, CDR2 SQIVND (reference sequence). V shed 6 bases and J shed 4 bases, with 9 bases lying between them. CDR3 nucleotide sequence: TGTGCCAGTAGGGAGGGCCTCTATGGCTACACCTTC. This sequence encodes CASREGLYGYTF. Full variable domain (rest looked up from reference TRBV19 and TRBJ1-2): DGGITQSPKYLFRKEGQNVTLSCEQNLNHDAMYWYRQDPGQGLRLIYYSQIVNDFQKGDIAEGYSVSREKKESFPLTVTSAQKNPTAFYLCASREGLYGYTFGSGTRLTVV.

V and J are TRBV5-4 and TRBJ2-1, with D possibly TRBD2 on 5 matching bases. This CDR3 is 17 amino acids long. Germline V gives CDR1 SGHNT, CDR2 YYREEE (reference sequence). The ends were cut back, 4 bases at V and 0 bases at J, with 17 bases in the middle. CDR3: CASSPRGLTSSYNEQFF. CDR3 coding DNA: TGTGCCAGCAGCCCCCGAGGACTCACTAGCTCCTACAATGAGCAGTTCTTC. Drawing the rest from reference TRBV5-4 and TRBJ2-1, the complete variable domain is ETGVTQSPTHLIKTRGQQVTLRCSSQSGHNTVSWYQQALGQGPQFIFQYYREEENGRGNFPPRFSGLQFPNYSSELNVNALELDDSALYLCASSPRGLTSSYNEQFFGPGTRLTVL.

This chain connects TRBV7-3 to TRBJ1-1; no clear D. Germline assignment: CDR1 SGHTA and CDR2 FQGTGA. This CDR3 has 16 residues. Trimming removed 8 bases at V and 0 bases at J, with 19 bases between. For the CDR3, the DNA is TGTGCCAGCCGAGCGTGGGCCACTGGGGTGAACACTGAAGCTTTCTTT. It codes for CASRAWATGVNTEAFF.

The chain recombines TRBV7-9 with TRBJ2-1, with 7 bases that match TRBD2. Germline-derived CDR1 and CDR2 are SEHNR and FQNEAQ (reference sequence). The CDR3 has 16 amino acids. With 7 bases clipped from V and 0 bases from J, the junction kept 9 bases outside the gene matches. In DNA, the CDR3 is TGTGCCAGCACCTCTCAGCGGGGAAGCTCCTACAATGAGCAGTTCTTC. It codes for CASTSQRGSSYNEQFF. The full variable domain, its missing parts supplied by reference TRBV7-9 and TRBJ2-1, is DTGVSQNPRHKITKRGQNVTFRCDPISEHNRLYWYRQTLGQGPEFLTYFQNEAQLEKSRLLSDRFSAERPKGSFSTLEIQRTEQGDSAMYLCASTSQRGSSYNEQFFGPGTRLTVL.

V gene TRBV7-3 combines with J gene TRBJ2-3; D remains ambiguous. Trimming took off 5 bases at V and 3 bases at J, with 9 bases between the two ends. The CDR3 has 13 amino acids. CDR1 and CDR2 (germline): SGHTA, FQGTGA. CDR3 loop: CASSATRTDTQYF. In DNA form, the CDR3 reads TGTGCCAGCAGCGCTACTCGTACAGATACGCAGTATTTT.

The genes are TRBV10-3 and TRBJ1-2; TRBD1 matches 9 bases. This CDR3 is built from 14 residues. CDR1 and CDR2 from the germline V gene are ENHRY and SYGVKD. V lost 10 bases to trimming and J lost 8 bases; unmatched junction nucleotides: 14. CDR3: CATQNTGTGHGYTF. CDR3 sequence (DNA): TGTGCCACCCAAAACACCGGGACAGGGCACGGCTACACCTTC.

The chain carries TRBV11-2 and TRBJ2-7, with D unresolved. The germline gives CDR1 SGHAT, CDR2 FQNNGV. The CDR3 sequence is 14 residues long. Trimming took 1 base from V and 7 from J, leaving 14 bases between them. The CDR3 is CASSLVGTVREQYF. CDR3 nucleotides: TGTGCCAGCAGCTTAGTTGGTACCGTACGTGAGCAGTACTTC. The variable domain in full, with the rest retrieved from reference TRBV11-2 and TRBJ2-7, is EAGVAQSPRYKIIEKRQSVAFWCNPISGHATLYWYQQILGQGPKLLIQFQNNGVVDDSQLPKDRFSAERLKGVDSTLKIQPAKLEDSAVYLCASSLVGTVREQYFGPGTRLTVT.

This chain joins TRBV5-1 and TRBJ2-1; 8 positions match TRBD2. The germline gives CDR1 SGHRS, CDR2 YFSETQ. The CDR3 runs to 14 residues. V gave up 4 bases and J gave up 9 bases; unmatched junction bases: 9. This chain's CDR3 is CASSKTSGGIEQFF. CDR3 DNA: TGCGCCAGCAGCAAAACTAGCGGAGGCATTGAGCAGTTCTTC.

The rearrangement links TRBV7-9 to TRBJ1-2; weak D call: TRBD1 (6 bases). This CDR3 is built from 16 residues. V dropped 3 bases and J dropped 4 bases, with 18 bases sitting between them. CDR1 is SEHNR, CDR2 FQNEAQ, per germline (reference sequence). This CDR3 is CASSLGGGEASYGYTF. The CDR3 bases are TGTGCCAGCAGCTTGGGCGGGGGCGAGGCTTCCTATGGCTACACCTTC.

The chain is built from TRBV2 and TRBJ2-7, with TRBD1 matching 9 bases. Germline values: CDR1 SNHLY, CDR2 FYNNEI. Germline trimming cut 6 bases from V and 2 bases from J; bases unmatched to any gene: 11. CDR3 length: 16 amino acids. CDR3 in amino acids: CASSPIRRDRAYEQYF. DNA of the CDR3: TGTGCCAGCAGCCCGATCCGCCGGGACAGGGCCTACGAGCAGTACTTC.

This clone was seen a few times. CDR3 protein: CAISEQGGSQPQHF. DNA of the CDR3: TGTGCCATCAGTGAACAAGGGGGTTCTCAGCCCCAGCATTTT. The chain couples TRBV10-3 to TRBJ1-5; D is perhaps TRBD1 (6 bases). CDR3 length: 14 residues. Germline V gene sequence: CDR1 ENHRY, CDR2 SYGVKD. Between the trimmed V and J ends, which lost 3 bases and 6 bases, there was a span of 12 bases.

The chain uses TRBV19 and TRBJ2-2; 8 bases align to TRBD1. This CDR3 contains 16 residues. V dropped 5 bases and J dropped 0; count of bases not matched to a gene: 5. Looked up from germline, CDR1 is LNHDA and CDR2 is SQIVND (reference sequence). The DNA of the CDR3 is TGTGCCAGTAGTGCCACAGGGGGATCGAACACCGGGGAGCTGTTTTTT. It is translated as CASSATGGSNTGELFF.

The rearrangement links TRBV2 to TRBJ2-3, with D unclear. Germline V gene sequence: CDR1 SNHLY, CDR2 FYNNEI. This CDR3 contains 13 residues. V dropped 7 bases and J dropped 1 base, with 9 bases sitting between them. The CDR3 bases are TGTGCCAGCAAACCGGACCGCACAGATACGCAGTATTTT. Encoded protein: CASKPDRTDTQYF.

As for this clone: The missing conserved phenylalanine or tryptophan at the end of this CDR3 makes a read error likely. No DNA is shown, since the ends of the CDR3 on it are uncertain; the CDR3 is the one TCRdb lists. This sequence joins TRBV23-1 and TRBJ1-2. TRBV23-1 is an ORF for which the function is uncertain. Counting both end residues, the CDR3 totals 12 amino acids. This chain's CDR3 is CASSQSGPRIII.

The CDR3 spells CAWSGGSGTRHGYGYTF. The CDR3 DNA follows: TGTGCCTGGAGTGGAGGGAGCGGTACGCGTCATGGATATGGCTACACCTTC. J is TRBJ1-2 and V is TRBV30; D is unclear. The CDR3 sequence is 17 residues long. V was cut by 1 base and J by 5 bases, with 23 bases left in between. Germline V gene sequence: CDR1 GTSNPN, CDR2 SVGIG (reference sequence).